This is a list of T cell receptor beta chains from one sample in a study of cytomegalovirus exposure and HLA in healthy donors. Sequenced by immunoSEQ multiplex PCR; TCRdb stores in-frame clones only, minus some. The table includes under 150,000 clones, roughly two thirds detected once. The sequencing sample was made of PBMCs. These receptors were obtained from a man younger than 40 in good health and CMV-seropositive. CDR3s include the opening cysteine and the closing phenylalanine or tryptophan. A D gene is named only where the DNA matches it firmly. Clone size is shown for a subset of rows, as once, few, many or a class of expanded clone.

clone_size: .; j_call: TRBJ1-2; d_call: .; v_call: TRBV19; cdr3_nt: TGTGCCAGCTCCACAGGGCGCGATAACTATGGCTACACCTTC; cdr3_aa: CASSTGRDNYGYTF
clone_size: .; j_call: TRBJ1-1; d_call: .; v_call: TRBV7-9; cdr3_nt: TGTGCCAGCAGCTTACTCCCTGAAGCTTTCTTT; cdr3_aa: CASSLLPEAFF
clone_size: few; j_call: TRBJ2-5; d_call: TRBD2; v_call: TRBV7-9; cdr3_nt: TGTGCCAGCAGCCTGACTAGCGGGACGGAAGAGACCCAGTACTTC; cdr3_aa: CASSLTSGTEETQYF
clone_size: .; j_call: TRBJ2-2; d_call: .; v_call: TRBV7-2; cdr3_nt: TGTGCCAGCAGCTTAGTTGAACAGGGATACGAAGAAACCGGGGAGCTGTTTTTT; cdr3_aa: CASSLVEQGYEETGELFF
clone_size: few; j_call: TRBJ1-3; d_call: .; v_call: TRBV10-2; cdr3_nt: TGCGCCAGCAGTGACCTGGGGGGGCCTGGAAACACCATATATTTT; cdr3_aa: CASSDLGGPGNTIYF
clone_size: .; j_call: TRBJ1-4; d_call: TRBD1; v_call: TRBV29-1; cdr3_nt: TGCAGCGTTACAGGGGTCAACAATGAAAAACTGTTTTTT; cdr3_aa: CSVTGVNNEKLFF
clone_size: .; j_call: TRBJ2-1; d_call: .; v_call: TRBV10-2; cdr3_nt: TGCGCCACCTGGGGGGATAGCTCCTACAATGAGCAGTTCTTC; cdr3_aa: CATWGDSSYNEQFF
clone_size: .; j_call: TRBJ1-1; d_call: .; v_call: TRBV6-6; cdr3_nt: TGTGCCAGCAGTCCGCGGAAGAACACTGAAGCTTTCTTT; cdr3_aa: CASSPRKNTEAFF
clone_size: .; j_call: TRBJ2-3; d_call: TRBD2; v_call: TRBV5-6; cdr3_nt: TGTGCCAGCAGCTCACTAGCGGGACCAGATACGCAGTATTTT; cdr3_aa: CASSSLAGPDTQYF
clone_size: .; j_call: TRBJ2-5; d_call: TRBD2; v_call: TRBV5-8; cdr3_nt: TGTGCCAGCAGCTTGGGCCTCAGCGGGGGGTGGGAGACCCAGTACTTC; cdr3_aa: CASSLGLSGGWETQYF
clone_size: .; j_call: TRBJ2-7; d_call: .; v_call: TRBV7-2; cdr3_nt: TGTGCCAGCAGCTTAGCGTCGGTTCTACAGGAGCAGTACTTC; cdr3_aa: CASSLASVLQEQYF
clone_size: .; j_call: TRBJ1-1; d_call: .; v_call: TRBV2; cdr3_nt: TGTGCCAGCAGACCCACAGCCGGGGTGGTCACTGAAGCTTTCTTT; cdr3_aa: CASRPTAGVVTEAFF
clone_size: .; j_call: TRBJ2-7; d_call: .; v_call: TRBV5-6; cdr3_nt: TGTGCCAGCAGCTTTGGGTGGCTGGAGGTTGGGTACGAGCAGTACTTC; cdr3_aa: CASSFGWLEVGYEQYF
clone_size: few; j_call: TRBJ2-3; d_call: TRBD2; v_call: TRBV7-9; cdr3_nt: TGTGCCAGCAGCCTAAGGGGGGCTAGCGGGATGGGGTATCCAGATACGCAGTATTTT; cdr3_aa: CASSLRGASGMGYPDTQYF
clone_size: .; j_call: TRBJ1-5; d_call: .; v_call: TRBV19; cdr3_nt: TGCGCCAGTAGTATATCAAAACGGTTGAATCAGCCCCAGCATTTT; cdr3_aa: CASSISKRLNQPQHF
clone_size: .; j_call: TRBJ2-2; d_call: TRBD1; v_call: TRBV9; cdr3_nt: TGTGCCAGCAGCGTGGATATGGGACAGCCGCGACCAACCGGGGAGCTGTTTTTT; cdr3_aa: CASSVDMGQPRPTGELFF
clone_size: .; j_call: TRBJ1-5; d_call: TRBD1; v_call: TRBV13; cdr3_nt: TGTGCCAGCAGCCGGGGACAGTGGGGGGATCAGCCCCAGCATTTT; cdr3_aa: CASSRGQWGDQPQHF
clone_size: few; j_call: TRBJ2-7; d_call: TRBD2; v_call: TRBV19; cdr3_nt: TGTGCCACCTCCCCCCAAGGACTAGCGGGTTACGAGCAGTACTTC; cdr3_aa: CATSPQGLAGYEQYF
clone_size: .; j_call: TRBJ1-2; d_call: TRBD1; v_call: TRBV7-9; cdr3_nt: TGTGCCAGCAGCCCAGTTGGGGACAGAGCTAACTATGGCTACACCTTC; cdr3_aa: CASSPVGDRANYGYTF
clone_size: few; j_call: TRBJ2-5; d_call: .; v_call: TRBV7-2; cdr3_nt: TGTGCCAGCAGCTTACGCATGCCGCGGGGTCCGGGGACCCAGTACTTC; cdr3_aa: CASSLRMPRGPGTQYF
clone_size: .; j_call: TRBJ1-4; d_call: .; v_call: TRBV7-2; cdr3_nt: TGTGCCAGCAGCAGGGAGCGGGAAGAAAAACTGTTTTTT; cdr3_aa: CASSREREEKLFF
clone_size: .; j_call: TRBJ2-1; d_call: TRBD2; v_call: TRBV5-1; cdr3_nt: TGCGCCAGCAGCTTGTCAAGCGGGAGGCACTACAATGAGCAGTTCTTC; cdr3_aa: CASSLSSGRHYNEQFF
clone_size: .; j_call: TRBJ1-4; d_call: .; v_call: TRBV7-9; cdr3_nt: TGTGCCAGCAGCTCGCTTCAATCGACGGGAGAAAAACTGTTTTTT; cdr3_aa: CASSSLQSTGEKLFF
clone_size: .; j_call: TRBJ2-1; d_call: TRBD2; v_call: TRBV5-4; cdr3_nt: TGTGCCAGCAGCTTGCAACTAGCGGAAGACCAGCAGTTCTTC; cdr3_aa: CASSLQLAEDQQFF
clone_size: .; j_call: TRBJ1-2; d_call: .; v_call: TRBV2; cdr3_nt: TGTGCCAGCTTGATGAACATCCCAGGCTACACCTTC; cdr3_aa: CASLMNIPGYTF
clone_size: .; j_call: TRBJ2-3; d_call: TRBD1; v_call: TRBV28; cdr3_nt: TGTGCCAGCAGTTTCTCTGTTAGGGGACAGACCACAGATACGCAGTATTTT; cdr3_aa: CASSFSVRGQTTDTQYF
clone_size: .; j_call: TRBJ1-2; d_call: TRBD1; v_call: TRBV5-1; cdr3_nt: TGCGCCAGCAGCCCGGACAGGGGGCCGCGTGGCTACACCTTC; cdr3_aa: CASSPDRGPRGYTF
clone_size: .; j_call: TRBJ2-3; d_call: TRBD2; v_call: TRBV29-1; cdr3_nt: TGCAGCGTTGAAGACTTGACGGGGGGGCCAGATACGCAGTATTTT; cdr3_aa: CSVEDLTGGPDTQYF
clone_size: .; j_call: TRBJ1-2; d_call: .; v_call: TRBV7-8; cdr3_nt: TGTGCCAGCAGCCCAAGGAGTGAGAGTAACGCCTATGGCTACACCTTC; cdr3_aa: CASSPRSESNAYGYTF
clone_size: .; j_call: TRBJ2-2; d_call: .; v_call: TRBV5-1; cdr3_nt: TGCGCCAGCAGCTTGGGGGCAGGCAACCCCACCGGGGAGCTGTTTTTT; cdr3_aa: CASSLGAGNPTGELFF
clone_size: few; j_call: TRBJ1-4; d_call: TRBD1; v_call: TRBV5-6; cdr3_nt: TGTGCCAGCAGCTTTACAGGGGGCTGGGAAAAACTGTTTTTT; cdr3_aa: CASSFTGGWEKLFF
clone_size: .; j_call: TRBJ2-7; d_call: TRBD1; v_call: TRBV13; cdr3_nt: TGTGCCAGCAGCTTGGCGGACAGGGGGCCGTACGAGCAGTACTTC; cdr3_aa: CASSLADRGPYEQYF
clone_size: few; j_call: TRBJ1-5; d_call: .; v_call: TRBV6-6; cdr3_nt: TGTGCCAGCAGTTACTCGGAGCAGGGTAATCAGCCCCAGCATTTT; cdr3_aa: CASSYSEQGNQPQHF
clone_size: .; j_call: TRBJ2-3; d_call: .; v_call: TRBV28; cdr3_nt: TGTGCCAGCAGGGCCCATGGCCACACAGATACGCAGTATTTT; cdr3_aa: CASRAHGHTDTQYF
clone_size: .; j_call: TRBJ1-4; d_call: .; v_call: TRBV5-1; cdr3_nt: TGCGCCAGCAGCTTGGATCCTGCGGGGGGCGCTGGGGAAAAACTGTTTTTT; cdr3_aa: CASSLDPAGGAGEKLFF
clone_size: .; j_call: TRBJ2-7; d_call: .; v_call: TRBV18; cdr3_nt: TGTGCCAGCTCACCACTGGACAGCTACGAGCAGTACTTC; cdr3_aa: CASSPLDSYEQYF
clone_size: .; j_call: TRBJ2-7; d_call: .; v_call: TRBV4-1; cdr3_nt: TGCGCCAGCGCCCCTGGTAGAACGGGGACCTACGAGCAGTACTTC; cdr3_aa: CASAPGRTGTYEQYF
clone_size: .; j_call: TRBJ2-1; d_call: .; v_call: TRBV30; cdr3_nt: TGTGCCTGGGGTCTACGGGAATTCTCCTACAATGAGCAGTTCTTC; cdr3_aa: CAWGLREFSYNEQFF
clone_size: .; j_call: TRBJ2-1; d_call: TRBD2; v_call: TRBV28; cdr3_nt: TGTGCCAGCAGTTTATTGCTAGCGGGAGACAATGAGCAGTTCTTC; cdr3_aa: CASSLLLAGDNEQFF
clone_size: .; j_call: TRBJ1-5; d_call: .; v_call: TRBV6-5; cdr3_nt: TGTGCCAGCAGCAATCCGGGACAAGTTCCGCCCCAGCATTTT; cdr3_aa: CASSNPGQVPPQHF
clone_size: .; j_call: TRBJ1-1; d_call: .; v_call: TRBV5-1; cdr3_nt: TGCGCCAGCAGCCTGCTTTGGGGGGTGAACACTGAAGCTTTCTTT; cdr3_aa: CASSLLWGVNTEAFF
clone_size: .; j_call: TRBJ1-2; d_call: TRBD1; v_call: TRBV6-6; cdr3_nt: TGTGCCAGCAGTTACGCGACAGGGGGACCTGGTGGCTACACCTTC; cdr3_aa: CASSYATGGPGGYTF
clone_size: few; j_call: TRBJ1-2; d_call: TRBD1; v_call: TRBV28; cdr3_nt: TGTGCCAGCAGTTTAGCGGACAGGGGGCACACCTTC; cdr3_aa: CASSLADRGHTF
clone_size: .; j_call: TRBJ2-2; d_call: TRBD2; v_call: TRBV4-2; cdr3_nt: TGTGCCAGCAGCCGGACTAGTCCCGGGGAGCTGTTTTTT; cdr3_aa: CASSRTSPGELFF
clone_size: .; j_call: TRBJ2-5; d_call: TRBD1; v_call: TRBV7-8; cdr3_nt: TGTGCCAGCAGCTTGAACAGGGGTCCGGAGACCCAGTACTTC; cdr3_aa: CASSLNRGPETQYF